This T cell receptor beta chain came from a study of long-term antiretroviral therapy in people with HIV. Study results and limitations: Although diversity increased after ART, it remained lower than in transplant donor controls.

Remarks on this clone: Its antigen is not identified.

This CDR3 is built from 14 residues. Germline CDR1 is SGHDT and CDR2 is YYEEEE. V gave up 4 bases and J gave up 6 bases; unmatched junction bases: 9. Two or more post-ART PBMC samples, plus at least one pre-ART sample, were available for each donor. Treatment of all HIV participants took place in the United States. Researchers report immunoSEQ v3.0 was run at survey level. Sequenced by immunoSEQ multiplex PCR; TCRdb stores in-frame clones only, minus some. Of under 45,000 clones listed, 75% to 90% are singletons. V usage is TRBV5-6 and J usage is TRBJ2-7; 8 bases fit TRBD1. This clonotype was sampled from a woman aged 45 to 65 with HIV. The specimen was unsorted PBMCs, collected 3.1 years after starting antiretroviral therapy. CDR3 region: CASSRPGQAVEQYF. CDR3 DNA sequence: TGTGCCAGCAGCCGTCCGGGACAGGCCGTCGAGCAGTACTTC.